What follows describes a single T cell receptor beta chain. Its antigen is as yet unknown. The data are from a study of cytotoxic CD8 clonotypes in ibrutinib-treated CLL. Study-level background: Partial response occurred in approximately 25 patients and complete response in 2; at median approximately 65 months, about 14 remained remitted and around 12 progressed. Response samples were drawn at a median of roughly 13 months of treatment, range 6 to 36. Findings and limits, study-wide: Rare overall, public clonotypes shrank or held steady under therapy. Sustained-remission and progressing patients' sampling times differed.

Profiling relied on immunoSEQ multiplex PCR, and the TCRdb table lists in-frame clones only, not all of them. Of approximately 190,000 clones listed, around 70% are singletons. The sequencing here drew on PBMCs, taken after 12 months of ibrutinib treatment. This clonotype was obtained from a human donor with chronic lymphocytic leukemia.

The CDR3 sequence: CSVVVRQPNTEAFF. The DNA for the CDR3 is TGCAGCGTTGTCGTGAGACAGCCTAACACTGAAGCTTTCTTT. The rearrangement links TRBV29-1 to TRBJ1-1; TRBD1 might be the D (5 bases). The CDR3 is 14 residues long. V was pared by 4 bases and J by 2 bases, with 14 bases between. The germline V gene encodes CDR1 SQVTM and CDR2 ANQGSEA.